The entry that follows covers one T cell receptor beta chain sequence. Its specificity is unknown. Isolated RNA was reverse transcribed in full, so expressed TCRB transcripts were sequenced. TCRdb's table, derived via immunoSEQ multiplex PCR, lists solely in-frame clones and lacks some. The table lists about 240,000 clones, about 15% of them singletons. This specimen comes from a study of beta chain features in type 1 diabetes. Whole-study findings and limits: More deletions and fewer insertions at VDJ junctions were seen in type 1 diabetes patients. People with Type 1 diabetes carried modestly yet significantly shorter TCRB CDR3s in all four CD4+ subsets.

With 4 bases removed from V and 1 base from J, the gap between germline ends came to 7 bases. CDR1 SGHDN and CDR2 FVKESK come from the germline V gene. The CDR3 has 13 residues. This chain connects TRBV14 to TRBJ1-1; D remains ambiguous. This TCR was sampled from a man aged 30 to 39 with type 1 diabetes. The specimen was naive CD4+ T cells from blood. The CDR3 nucleotides read TGTGCCAGCAGCCTCCCAGAGAACACTGAAGCTTTCTTT. This translates into CASSLPENTEAFF.